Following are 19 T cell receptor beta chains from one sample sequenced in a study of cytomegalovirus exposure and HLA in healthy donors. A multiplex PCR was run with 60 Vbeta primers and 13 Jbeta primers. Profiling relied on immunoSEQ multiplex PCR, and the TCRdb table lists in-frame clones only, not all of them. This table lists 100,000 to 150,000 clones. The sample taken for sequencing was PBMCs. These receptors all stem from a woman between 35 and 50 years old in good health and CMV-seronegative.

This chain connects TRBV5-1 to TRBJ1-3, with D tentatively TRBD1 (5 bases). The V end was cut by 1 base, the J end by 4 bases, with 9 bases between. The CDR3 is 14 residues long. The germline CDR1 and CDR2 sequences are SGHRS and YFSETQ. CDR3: CASSLSGWGNTIYF. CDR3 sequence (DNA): TGCGCCAGCAGCTTGTCAGGGTGGGGAAACACCATATATTTT.

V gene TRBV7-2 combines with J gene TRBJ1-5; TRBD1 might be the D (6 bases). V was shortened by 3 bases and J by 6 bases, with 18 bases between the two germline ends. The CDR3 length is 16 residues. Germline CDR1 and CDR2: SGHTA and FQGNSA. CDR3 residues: CASSFSSAGASQPQHF. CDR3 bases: TGTGCCAGCAGCTTCTCATCGGCAGGGGCGAGTCAGCCCCAGCATTTT.

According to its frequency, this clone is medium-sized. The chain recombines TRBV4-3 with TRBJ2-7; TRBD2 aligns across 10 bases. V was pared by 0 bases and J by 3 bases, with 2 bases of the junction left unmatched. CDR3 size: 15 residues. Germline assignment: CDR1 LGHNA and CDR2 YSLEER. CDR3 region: CASSQEIAGGYEQYF. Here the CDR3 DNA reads TGCGCCAGCAGCCAAGAGATAGCGGGAGGCTACGAGCAGTACTTC.

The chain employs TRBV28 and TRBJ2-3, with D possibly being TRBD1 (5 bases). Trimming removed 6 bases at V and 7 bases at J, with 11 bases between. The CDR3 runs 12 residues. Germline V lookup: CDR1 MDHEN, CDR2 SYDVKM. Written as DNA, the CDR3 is TGTGCCAGCAGCTCCAGGGTAAATACGCAGTATTTT. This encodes CASSSRVNTQYF.

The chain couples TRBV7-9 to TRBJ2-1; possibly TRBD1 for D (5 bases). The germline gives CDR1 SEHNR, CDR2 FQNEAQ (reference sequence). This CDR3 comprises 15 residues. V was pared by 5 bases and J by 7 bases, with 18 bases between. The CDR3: CASSLTGTPTNEQFF. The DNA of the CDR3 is TGTGCCAGCAGCCTAACAGGCACCCCTACAAATGAGCAGTTCTTC.

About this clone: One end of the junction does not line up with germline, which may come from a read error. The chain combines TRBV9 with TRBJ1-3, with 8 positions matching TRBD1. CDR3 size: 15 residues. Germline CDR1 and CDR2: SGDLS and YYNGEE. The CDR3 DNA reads TGTGCCAGCAGCCGAGCAGGGGGCTCTGGAAACGCCATATATTTT. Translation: CASSRAGGSGNAIYF.

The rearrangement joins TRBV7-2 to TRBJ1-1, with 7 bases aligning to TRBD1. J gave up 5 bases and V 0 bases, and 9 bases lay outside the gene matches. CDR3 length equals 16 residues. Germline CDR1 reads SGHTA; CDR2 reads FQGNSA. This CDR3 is CASSLALPGGITEAFF. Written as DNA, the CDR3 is TGTGCCAGCAGCTTAGCACTGCCAGGGGGAATAACTGAAGCTTTCTTT. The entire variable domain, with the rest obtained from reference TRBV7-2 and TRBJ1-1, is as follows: GAGVSQSPSNKVTEKGKDVELRCDPISGHTALYWYRQSLGQGLEFLIYFQGNSAPDKSGLPSDRFSAERTGGSVSTLTIQRTQQEDSAVYLCASSLALPGGITEAFFGQGTRLTVV.

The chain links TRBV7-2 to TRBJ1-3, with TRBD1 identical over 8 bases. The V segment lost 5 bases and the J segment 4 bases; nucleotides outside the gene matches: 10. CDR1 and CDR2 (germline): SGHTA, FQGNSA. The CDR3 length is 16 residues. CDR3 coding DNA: TGTGCCAGCAGCCAAGGCCAGGGGGCGCAAGGAAACACCATATATTTT. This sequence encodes CASSQGQGAQGNTIYF.

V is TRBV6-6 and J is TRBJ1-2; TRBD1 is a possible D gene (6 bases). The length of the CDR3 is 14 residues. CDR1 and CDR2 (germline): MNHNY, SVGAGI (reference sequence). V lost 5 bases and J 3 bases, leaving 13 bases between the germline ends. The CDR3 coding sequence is TGTGCCAGCAGTGCAGGGGCGATCGACTATGGCTACACCTTC. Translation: CASSAGAIDYGYTF.

Here the CDR3 reads CASSDSGGSGEAFF. CDR3 DNA sequence: TGTGCCAGCAGTGACTCCGGGGGGAGCGGTGAAGCTTTCTTT. The genes are TRBV6-4 and TRBJ1-1; weak D call: TRBD1 (5 bases). With 0 bases removed from V and 7 bases from J, the gap between germline ends came to 12 bases. CDR1 is MRHNA, CDR2 SNTAGT, per germline. This CDR3 has 14 residues.

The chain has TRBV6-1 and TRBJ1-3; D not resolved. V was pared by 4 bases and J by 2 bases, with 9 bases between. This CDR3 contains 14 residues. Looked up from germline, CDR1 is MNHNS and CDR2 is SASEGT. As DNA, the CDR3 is TGTGCCAGCAGTGTCAGAGAGGCTGGAAACACCATATATTTT. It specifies CASSVREAGNTIYF.

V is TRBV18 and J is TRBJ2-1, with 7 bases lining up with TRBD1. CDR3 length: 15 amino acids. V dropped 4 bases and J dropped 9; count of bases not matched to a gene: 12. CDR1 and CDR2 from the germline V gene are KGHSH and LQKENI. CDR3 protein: CASSQIYDRAGEQFF. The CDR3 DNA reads TGTGCCAGCTCACAGATTTACGACAGGGCCGGTGAGCAGTTCTTC.

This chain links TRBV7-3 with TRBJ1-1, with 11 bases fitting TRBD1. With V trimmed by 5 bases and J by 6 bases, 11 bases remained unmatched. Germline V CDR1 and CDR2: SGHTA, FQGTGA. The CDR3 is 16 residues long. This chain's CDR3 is CASSRLPGQGVAEAFF. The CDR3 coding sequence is TGTGCCAGCAGCCGACTCCCGGGACAGGGGGTAGCTGAAGCTTTCTTT.

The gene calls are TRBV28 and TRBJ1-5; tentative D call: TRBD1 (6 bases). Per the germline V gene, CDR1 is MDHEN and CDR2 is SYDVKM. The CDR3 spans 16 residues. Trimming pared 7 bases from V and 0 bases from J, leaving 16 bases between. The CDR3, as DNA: TGTGCCAGCAACCGTAGGACAGTGTATAGCAATCAGCCCCAGCATTTT. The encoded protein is CASNRRTVYSNQPQHF.

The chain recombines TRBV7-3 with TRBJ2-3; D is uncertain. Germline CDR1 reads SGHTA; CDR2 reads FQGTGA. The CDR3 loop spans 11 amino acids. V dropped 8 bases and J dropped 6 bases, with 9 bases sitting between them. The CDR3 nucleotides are TGTGCCAGCTCTGCGAGGGATACGCAGTATTTT. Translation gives CASSARDTQYF.

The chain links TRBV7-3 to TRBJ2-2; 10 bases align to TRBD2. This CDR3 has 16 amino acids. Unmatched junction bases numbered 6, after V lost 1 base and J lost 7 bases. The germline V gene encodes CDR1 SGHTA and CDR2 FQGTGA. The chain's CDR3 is CASSLISSGGGGELFF. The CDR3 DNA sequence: TGTGCCAGCAGCTTAATTTCTAGCGGGGGCGGCGGGGAGCTGTTTTTT.

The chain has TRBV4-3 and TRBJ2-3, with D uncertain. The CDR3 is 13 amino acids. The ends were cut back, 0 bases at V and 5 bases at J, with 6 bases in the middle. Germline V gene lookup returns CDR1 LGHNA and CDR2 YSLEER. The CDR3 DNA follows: TGCGCCAGCAGCCAAGATCGGGTAGATACGCAGTATTTT. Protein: CASSQDRVDTQYF.

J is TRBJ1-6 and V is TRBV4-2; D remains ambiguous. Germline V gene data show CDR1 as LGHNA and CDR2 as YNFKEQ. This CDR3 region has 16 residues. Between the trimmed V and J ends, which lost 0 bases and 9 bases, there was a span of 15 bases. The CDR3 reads CASSQDRPSQTSPLHF. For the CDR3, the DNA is TGTGCCAGCAGCCAAGATCGTCCTTCACAGACTTCACCCCTCCACTTT.

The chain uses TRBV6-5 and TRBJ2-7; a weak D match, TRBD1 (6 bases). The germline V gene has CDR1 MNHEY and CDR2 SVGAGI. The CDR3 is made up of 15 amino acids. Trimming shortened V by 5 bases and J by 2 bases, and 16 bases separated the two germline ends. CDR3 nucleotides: TGTGCCAGCAGTACGACAGGCCTTTCCCCCTACGAGCAGTACTTC. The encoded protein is CASSTTGLSPYEQYF.